This TCR beta chain was identified during a study of blood T cells in healthy people across ages. CDR1 and CDR2 from the germline V gene are MNHEY and SMNVEV (reference sequence). The CDR3 spans 15 residues. Trimming took off 5 bases at V and 4 bases at J, with 17 bases between the two ends. Through a sample-barcoded 5' primer and a J-beta primer mix, a second PCR was run for roughly 6 to 12 cycles. MiXCR was run by TCRdb on the 5' RACE reads, yielding one entry per CDR3 protein. The sample shows 1.5 million to 2 million distinct CDR3 sequences, 49% of them seen only once. This TCR was sampled from a woman aged 40 to 49 in good health. The gene calls are TRBV27 and TRBJ2-5; TRBD2 might be the D (7 bases). Sequenced input: blood. Here the CDR3 DNA reads TGTGCCAGCAGTCCCAAGTGGGGGGGCCCAGAGACCCAGTACTTC. It specifies CASSPKWGGPETQYF.